The entry below describes one T cell receptor (beta chain). A CD45RA-negative memory subset and a CD45RA+ naive subset were separated from the CD4+ cells. The data stem from a study of shared clonotypes between healthy human individuals. The CDR3 length is 15 residues. The V segment lost 4 bases and the J segment 9 bases; nucleotides outside the gene matches: 12. The germline CDR1 and CDR2 sequences are SGHKS and YYEKEE (reference sequence). Repertoires were generated with immunoSEQ multiplex PCR, while TCRdb's copy carries only in-frame clones and drops some. Of 850,000 to 1,100,000 clones in the sample, around 77% are singletons; the top ten hold 0.85% to 1%.

Sequencing input: memory CD4+ T cells from PBMCs. The subset: CD45RA-negative fraction. The receptor comes from a man between 18 and 35 years old in good health. Some clones in this sample may be carry-over from other donors' samples. The rearrangement joins TRBV5-5 to TRBJ2-1; 8 nucleotides align to TRBD1. This CDR3 is CASSLPGGPTGEQFF. For the CDR3, the DNA is TGTGCCAGCAGCCTCCCAGGGGGCCCTACGGGTGAGCAGTTCTTC.